This TCR beta chain was recorded in a study of resident and recirculating memory T cells in vitiligo. Study-level background: Epidermis came from shave biopsies of lesional and nonlesional sites, plus PBMCs. Study results and caveats: Vitiligo lesions lacked a unique dominant clone, and clonality varied.

Stable vitiligo meant no lesion change over the previous 6 months. No vitiligo treatment was given during the prior three months. With regard to this clone: Its antigen is as yet unknown.

V shed 7 bases and J shed 0 bases, with 15 bases lying between them. The CDR3 spans 15 residues. Germline lookup yields CDR1 PRHDT and CDR2 FYEKMQ (reference sequence). Data came from immunoSEQ multiplex PCR; TCRdb stores just in-frame clones and leaves some out. The sample has 72,000 or so clones; about 91% are singletons. The chain couples TRBV13 to TRBJ1-1; D unclear. Sequences were obtained from blood. This TCR came from a male donor with vitiligo. The CDR3 coding sequence is TGTGCCAGCACTTTTCGTAGCCTCATGAACACTGAAGCTTTCTTT. Translating gives CASTFRSLMNTEAFF. The full variable domain, its missing parts supplied by reference TRBV13 and TRBJ1-1, is AAGVIQSPRHLIKEKRETATLKCYPIPRHDTVYWYQQGPGQDPQFLISFYEKMQSDKGSIPDRFSAQQFSDYHSELNMSSLELGDSALYFCASTFRSLMNTEAFFGQGTRLTVV.